Shown below are 5 T cell receptor beta chains from a single sample sequenced in a study of OX40 agonist ivuxolimab in advanced cancers. The data were produced by immunoSEQ multiplex PCR, yet TCRdb's version contains in-frame clones alone and is incomplete. The sample lists around 82,000 clones, approximately 88% occurring once. The sequences come from CD4+ or CD8+ T cells sorted from blood, collected in a trial of the OX40 agonist ivuxolimab. These receptors all stem from an adult with an advanced solid tumor such as melanoma, head and neck, liver or kidney cancer.

The chain employs TRBV27 and TRBJ1-2, with 9 positions matching TRBD1. The CDR3 sequence is 13 residues long. Germline V gene data show CDR1 as MNHEY and CDR2 as SMNVEV (reference sequence). V shed 5 bases, J shed 8 bases, and the junction held 6 bases outside the gene matches. The CDR3 nucleotides read TGTGCCAGCAGTGCGGACAGGGGTGGAGGCTACACCTTC. It specifies CASSADRGGGYTF.

Only one count was recorded for this clone. V is TRBV7-9 and J is TRBJ2-1; D gene unclear. The V gene's germline CDR1 is SEHNR and CDR2 FQNEAQ (reference sequence). This CDR3 spans 14 amino acids. Trimming pared 1 base from V and 1 base from J, leaving 5 bases between. CDR3 coding DNA: TGTGCCAGCAGCTTAGTCGAGTCCTACAATGAGCAGTTCTTC. The encoded protein is CASSLVESYNEQFF.

The chain links TRBV2 to TRBJ1-6, with a possible D match to TRBD1 (5 bases). Trimming removed 8 bases at V and 9 bases at J, with 20 bases between. In germline, CDR1 is SNHLY, CDR2 FYNNEI. The CDR3 sequence is 15 residues long. The CDR3: CASREDFGAGSPLHF. The CDR3 bases are TGTGCCAGCCGGGAGGATTTTGGGGCAGGTTCACCCCTCCACTTT.

The V gene is TRBV5-5, the J gene TRBJ2-7; TRBD1 agrees at 7 bases. The CDR3 has 15 residues. V lost 0 bases, J lost 2 bases, and 5 bases stayed unmatched. Germline values: CDR1 SGHKS, CDR2 YYEKEE (reference sequence). The DNA for the CDR3 is TGTGCCAGCAGCTTGGGACAGGGTTTCCCCTACGAGCAGTACTTC. Translating it yields CASSLGQGFPYEQYF.

This chain links TRBV5-4 with TRBJ1-5; maybe TRBD1 (6 bases). Germline-derived CDR1 and CDR2 are SGHNT and YYREEE (reference sequence). V dropped 4 bases and J dropped 0 bases, with 14 bases sitting between them. There are 16 residues in the CDR3. The CDR3 region has the DNA TGTGCCAGCAGCACCTGGACAGTTTTTAGCAATCAGCCCCAGCATTTT. This encodes CASSTWTVFSNQPQHF.